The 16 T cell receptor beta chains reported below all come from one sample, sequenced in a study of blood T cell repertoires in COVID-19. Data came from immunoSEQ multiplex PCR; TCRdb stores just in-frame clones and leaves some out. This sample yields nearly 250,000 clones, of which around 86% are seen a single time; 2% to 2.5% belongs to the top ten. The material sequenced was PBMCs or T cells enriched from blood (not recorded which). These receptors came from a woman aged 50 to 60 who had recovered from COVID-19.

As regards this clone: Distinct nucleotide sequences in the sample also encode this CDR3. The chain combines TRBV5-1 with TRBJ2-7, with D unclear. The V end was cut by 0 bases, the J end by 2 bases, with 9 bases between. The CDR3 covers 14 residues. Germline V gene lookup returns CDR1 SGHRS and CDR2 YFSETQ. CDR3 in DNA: TGCGCCAGCAGCTTGGTGGTAAGCCCCTACGAGCAGTACTTC. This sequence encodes CASSLVVSPYEQYF.

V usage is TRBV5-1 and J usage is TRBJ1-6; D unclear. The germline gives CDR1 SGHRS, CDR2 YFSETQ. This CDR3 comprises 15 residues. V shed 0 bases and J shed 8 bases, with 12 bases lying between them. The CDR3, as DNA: TGCGCCAGCAGCTTGGCCCAACAGACCTATTCACCCCTCCACTTT. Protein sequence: CASSLAQQTYSPLHF.

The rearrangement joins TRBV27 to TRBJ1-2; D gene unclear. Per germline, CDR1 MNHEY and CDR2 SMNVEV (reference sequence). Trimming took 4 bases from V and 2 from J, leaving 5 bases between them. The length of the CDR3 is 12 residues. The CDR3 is CASSSGNYGYTF. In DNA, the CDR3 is TGTGCCAGCAGTTCTGGCAACTATGGCTACACCTTC.

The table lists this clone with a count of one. CDR3: CASRPPKGSGTEAFF. CDR3 coding DNA: TGTGCCTCAAGGCCCCCCAAGGGGTCCGGAACTGAAGCTTTCTTT. The gene calls are TRBV30 and TRBJ1-1; D perhaps matches TRBD1 (5 bases). The CDR3 runs to 15 residues. The germline gives CDR1 GTSNPN, CDR2 SVGIG (reference sequence). V was trimmed by 7 bases and J by 5 bases, leaving 23 bases between them.

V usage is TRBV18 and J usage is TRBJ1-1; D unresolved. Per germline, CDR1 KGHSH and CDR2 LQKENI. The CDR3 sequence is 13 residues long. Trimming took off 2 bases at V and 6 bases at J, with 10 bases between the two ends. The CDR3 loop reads CASSPIVFAEAFF. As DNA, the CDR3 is TGTGCCAGCTCACCAATAGTTTTCGCTGAAGCTTTCTTT.

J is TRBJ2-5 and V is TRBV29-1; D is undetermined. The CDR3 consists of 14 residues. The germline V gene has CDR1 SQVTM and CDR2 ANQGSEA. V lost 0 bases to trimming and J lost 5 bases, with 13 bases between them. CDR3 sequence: CSVEDPEVRETQYF. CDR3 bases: TGCAGCGTTGAAGATCCAGAAGTGAGGGAGACCCAGTACTTC.

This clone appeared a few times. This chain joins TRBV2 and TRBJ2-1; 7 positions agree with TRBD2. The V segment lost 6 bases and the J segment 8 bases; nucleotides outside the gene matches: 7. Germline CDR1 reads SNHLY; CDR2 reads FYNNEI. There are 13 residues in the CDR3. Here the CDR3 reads CASRELANHEQFF. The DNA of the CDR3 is TGTGCCAGCAGGGAACTAGCGAACCATGAGCAGTTCTTC.

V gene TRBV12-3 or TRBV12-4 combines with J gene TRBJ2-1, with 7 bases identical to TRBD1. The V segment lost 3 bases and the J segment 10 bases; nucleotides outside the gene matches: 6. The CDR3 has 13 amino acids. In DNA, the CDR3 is TGTGCCAGCAGTTTGGACAGGACGAGCGAGCAGTTCTTC. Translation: CASSLDRTSEQFF.

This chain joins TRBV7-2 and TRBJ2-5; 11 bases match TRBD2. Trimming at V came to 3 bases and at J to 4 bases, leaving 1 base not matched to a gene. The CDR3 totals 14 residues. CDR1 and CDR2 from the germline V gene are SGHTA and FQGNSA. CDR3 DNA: TGTGCCAGCAGCTTTCTAGCGGGAGGAGAGACCCAGTACTTC. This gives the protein CASSFLAGGETQYF. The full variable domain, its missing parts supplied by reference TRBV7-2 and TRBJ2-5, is GAGVSQSPSNKVTEKGKDVELRCDPISGHTALYWYRQSLGQGLEFLIYFQGNSAPDKSGLPSDRFSAERTGGSVSTLTIQRTQQEDSAVYLCASSFLAGGETQYFGPGTRLLVL.

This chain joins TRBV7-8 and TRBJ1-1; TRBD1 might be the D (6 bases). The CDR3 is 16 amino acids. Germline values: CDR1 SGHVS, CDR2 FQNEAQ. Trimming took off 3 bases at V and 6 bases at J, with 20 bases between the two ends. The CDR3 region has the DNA TGTGCCAGCAGCTTTTCTACAGGGAAGTTGATACCTGAAGCTTTCTTT. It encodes CASSFSTGKLIPEAFF.

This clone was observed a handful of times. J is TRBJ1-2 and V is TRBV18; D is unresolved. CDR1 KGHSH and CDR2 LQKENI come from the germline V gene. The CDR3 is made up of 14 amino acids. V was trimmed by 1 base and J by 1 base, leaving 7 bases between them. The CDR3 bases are TGTGCCAGCTCACCACGAGTAGATAACTATGGCTACACCTTC. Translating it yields CASSPRVDNYGYTF. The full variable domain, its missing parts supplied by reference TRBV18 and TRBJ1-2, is NAGVMQNPRHLVRRRGQEARLRCSPMKGHSHVYWYRQLPEEGLKFMVYLQKENIIDESGMPKERFSAEFPKEGPSILRIQQVVRGDSAAYFCASSPRVDNYGYTFGSGTRLTVV.

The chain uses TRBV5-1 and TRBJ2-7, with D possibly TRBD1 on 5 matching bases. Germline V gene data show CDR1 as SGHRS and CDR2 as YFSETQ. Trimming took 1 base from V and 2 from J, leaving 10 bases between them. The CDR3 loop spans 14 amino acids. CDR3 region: CASSLLQGTYEQYF. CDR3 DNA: TGCGCCAGCAGCTTGTTGCAGGGAACCTACGAGCAGTACTTC.

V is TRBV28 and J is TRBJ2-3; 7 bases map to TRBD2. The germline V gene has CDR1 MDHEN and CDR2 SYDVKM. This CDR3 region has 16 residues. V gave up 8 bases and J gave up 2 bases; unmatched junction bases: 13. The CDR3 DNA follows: TGTGCCAGCCCTCCCCTGACGGGAGGATCCACAGATACGCAGTATTTT. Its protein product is CASPPLTGGSTDTQYF. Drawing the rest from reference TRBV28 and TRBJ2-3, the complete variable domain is DVKVTQSSRYLVKRTGEKVFLECVQDMDHENMFWYRQDPGLGLRLIYFSYDVKMKEKGDIPEGYSVSREKKERFSLILESASTNQTSMYLCASPPLTGGSTDTQYFGPGTRLTVL.

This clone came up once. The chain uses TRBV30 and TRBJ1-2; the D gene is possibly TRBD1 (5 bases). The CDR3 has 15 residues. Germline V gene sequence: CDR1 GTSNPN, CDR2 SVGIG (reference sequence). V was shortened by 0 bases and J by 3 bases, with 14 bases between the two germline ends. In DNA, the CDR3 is TGTGCCTGGAGTGTACCCAGGGCGGCCCACTATGGCTACACCTTC. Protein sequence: CAWSVPRAAHYGYTF. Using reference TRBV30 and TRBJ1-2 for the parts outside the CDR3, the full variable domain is SQTIHQWPATLVQPVGSPLSLECTVEGTSNPNLYWYRQAAGRGLQLLFYSVGIGQISSEVPQNLSASRPQDRQFILSSKKLLLSDSGFYLCAWSVPRAAHYGYTFGSGTRLTVV.

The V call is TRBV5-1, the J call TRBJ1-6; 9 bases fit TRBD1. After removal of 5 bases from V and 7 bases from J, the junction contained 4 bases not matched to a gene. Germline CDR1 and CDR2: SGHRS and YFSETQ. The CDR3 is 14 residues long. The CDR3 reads CASSGDRDNSPLHF. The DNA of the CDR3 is TGCGCCAGCAGTGGGGACAGGGACAATTCACCCCTCCACTTT.

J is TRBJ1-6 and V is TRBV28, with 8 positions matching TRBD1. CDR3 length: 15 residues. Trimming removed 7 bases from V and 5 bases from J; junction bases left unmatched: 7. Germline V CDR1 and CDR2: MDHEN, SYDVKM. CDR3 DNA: TGTGCCAGCAACCCAGGGGGCCAGCATAATTCACCCCTCCACTTT. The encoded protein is CASNPGGQHNSPLHF. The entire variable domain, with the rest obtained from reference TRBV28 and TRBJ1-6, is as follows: DVKVTQSSRYLVKRTGEKVFLECVQDMDHENMFWYRQDPGLGLRLIYFSYDVKMKEKGDIPEGYSVSREKKERFSLILESASTNQTSMYLCASNPGGQHNSPLHFGNGTRLTVT.